One sample yielded the 3 T cell receptor beta chains listed below, sequenced in a study of OX40 agonist ivuxolimab in advanced cancers. The table came from immunoSEQ multiplex PCR; TCRdb's copy has only in-frame clones and leaves some out. The table includes about 130,000 clones, around 92% detected once. Sequencing was performed on CD4+ or CD8+ T cells sorted from blood, taken in a trial of the OX40 agonist ivuxolimab. Receptors originate from an adult with an advanced solid tumor such as melanoma, head and neck, liver or kidney cancer.

The chain has TRBV5-1 and TRBJ1-1; 8 nucleotides match TRBD1. This CDR3 has 15 amino acids. Per germline, CDR1 SGHRS and CDR2 YFSETQ. The J segment lost 1 base and the V segment lost 4 bases, leaving 6 bases of the junction unmatched. This CDR3 reads CASSARQGRNTEAFF. CDR3 DNA sequence: TGCGCCAGCAGCGCACGACAGGGGCGGAACACTGAAGCTTTCTTT. Full variable domain (missing parts from reference TRBV5-1 and TRBJ1-1): KAGVTQTPRYLIKTRGQQVTLSCSPISGHRSVSWYQQTPGQGLQFLFEYFSETQRNKGNFPGRFSGRQFSNSRSEMNVSTLELGDSALYLCASSARQGRNTEAFFGQGTRLTVV.

The chain recombines TRBV18 with TRBJ1-5; D unresolved. The CDR3 runs to 15 residues. Germline V lookup: CDR1 KGHSH, CDR2 LQKENI. V lost 0 bases, J lost 3 bases, and 9 bases lay in between. Here the CDR3 reads CASSPPDLYNQPQHF. CDR3 DNA: TGTGCCAGCTCACCACCGGACTTATACAATCAGCCCCAGCATTTT.

V is TRBV6-6 and J is TRBJ2-5, with D possibly matching TRBD2 (6 bases). CDR1 and CDR2 (germline): MNHNY, SVGAGI (reference sequence). V was shortened by 5 bases and J by 4 bases, with 14 bases between the two germline ends. CDR3 length equals 14 residues. Written as DNA, the CDR3 is TGTGCCAGCAGTCTCGGGGGTTCCCGAGAGACCCAGTACTTC. This sequence encodes CASSLGGSRETQYF.